Described below is a single T cell receptor (beta chain) sequence and its context. Its antigen is currently unknown. The sample belongs to a study of CD8+ T cells in alopecia areata. The V and J ends lost 2 bases and 6 bases respectively, with 7 bases between them. In germline, CDR1 is GTSNPN, CDR2 SVGIG (reference sequence). This CDR3 region has 11 residues. PBMCs were stained for CD3, CD4 and CD8, and CD4+ and CD8+ T cells were sorted. The study, taken as a whole, reports: Normal skin contains resident alphabeta T cells, and these are also sequenced in scalp samples. Shared TCR sequences were less clear between patients than in mice, possibly partly from HLA diversity. Lesional scalp exceeded normal scalp in clonality, especially in alopecia totalis/universalis.

RNA extraction and reverse transcription yielded cDNA as sequencing template. This table comes from immunoSEQ multiplex PCR, and its TCRdb copy is limited to in-frame clones, with some not included. The table has roughly 150,000 clones, about 54% seen once. The sample taken for sequencing was CD4+ T cells sorted from blood. J is TRBJ2-5 and V is TRBV30; D is unresolved. This clonotype originated in a human donor in good health. CDR3 loop: CAWSLGKTQYF. CDR3 bases: TGTGCCTGGAGTTTGGGAAAGACCCAGTACTTC.